The 9 T cell receptor beta chains presented below share a single source sample, sequenced in a study of cytomegalovirus exposure and HLA in healthy donors. The PCR ran on 60 Vbeta and 13 Jbeta primers. Clones were read by immunoSEQ multiplex PCR, and TCRdb kept only the in-frame ones, dropping some. The sample contains 100,000 to 150,000 clones, about 81% of which appear only once. Sequencing was carried out using PBMCs. These receptors originate from a woman in her forties or fifties in good health and CMV-seropositive.

V usage is TRBV7-2 and J usage is TRBJ1-5; D gene ambiguous. The V and J ends lost 0 bases and 0 bases respectively, with 9 bases between them. The CDR3 totals 16 residues. Germline V gene lookup returns CDR1 SGHTA and CDR2 FQGNSA. As DNA, the CDR3 is TGTGCCAGCAGCTTAGCAACAGATTATAGCAATCAGCCCCAGCATTTT. Translating it yields CASSLATDYSNQPQHF.

This clone has only a few counts. V is TRBV5-6 and J is TRBJ2-7, with 10 bases fitting TRBD2. Germline V CDR1 and CDR2: SGHDT, YYEEEE. The CDR3 has 18 amino acids. V gave up 4 bases and J gave up 0 bases; unmatched junction bases: 13. CDR3 sequence (DNA): TGTGCCAGCAGCCCTGAAGGTAGCGGGAGGCCTCCCTCCTACGAGCAGTACTTC. Translating gives CASSPEGSGRPPSYEQYF. Variable domain in full (rest from reference TRBV5-6 and TRBJ2-7): DAGVTQSPTHLIKTRGQQVTLRCSPKSGHDTVSWYQQALGQGPQFIFQYYEEEERQRGNFPDRFSGHQFPNYSSELNVNALLLGDSALYLCASSPEGSGRPPSYEQYFGPGTRLTVT.

V and J are TRBV7-8 and TRBJ2-5; D uncertain. Trimming took off 1 base at V and 7 bases at J, with 16 bases between the two ends. There are 15 residues in the CDR3. Germline V gene data show CDR1 as SGHVS and CDR2 as FQNEAQ. The CDR3, as DNA: TGTGCCAGCAGCTTAGATCTAGTTGTCGTCGGGACCCAGTACTTC. As protein: CASSLDLVVVGTQYF.

This clone has more than one count but fewer than ten. V is TRBV6-1 and J is TRBJ1-2, with a tentative D call TRBD1 (6 bases). The V end lost 7 bases, the J end lost 8 bases, and 20 bases lay between the germline ends. This CDR3 contains 14 residues. The V gene's germline CDR1 is MNHNS and CDR2 SASEGT. The CDR3 here is CASTAGVAARGYTF. The CDR3 DNA sequence: TGTGCCAGCACCGCAGGGGTCGCAGCTCGCGGCTACACCTTC.

The rearrangement links TRBV7-9 to TRBJ1-4; TRBD1 might be the D (6 bases). V was trimmed by 0 bases and J by 8 bases, leaving 10 bases between them. Germline V lookup: CDR1 SEHNR, CDR2 FQNEAQ (reference sequence). The CDR3 spans 14 residues. The CDR3 DNA reads TGTGCCAGCAGCTTAGCCGCAAGGGGGGAAAAACTGTTTTTT. This sequence encodes CASSLAARGEKLFF.

The chain is built from TRBV5-1 and TRBJ1-2; D is undetermined. V was shortened by 3 bases and J by 4 bases, with 10 bases between the two germline ends. CDR3 length: 13 residues. In germline, CDR1 is SGHRS, CDR2 YFSETQ. Here the CDR3 reads CASSSGLSYGYTF. As DNA, the CDR3 is TGCGCCAGCAGCTCCGGACTCTCCTATGGCTACACCTTC.

The chain joins TRBV5-1 to TRBJ1-3; weak D call: TRBD1 (6 bases). Germline CDR1 SGHRS, CDR2 YFSETQ. V was trimmed by 0 bases and J by 4 bases, leaving 8 bases between them. The CDR3 loop spans 14 amino acids. The CDR3: CASSLAGDGNTIYF. For the CDR3, the DNA is TGCGCCAGCAGCTTGGCAGGGGACGGAAACACCATATATTTT. Using reference TRBV5-1 and TRBJ1-3 for the parts outside the CDR3, the full variable domain is KAGVTQTPRYLIKTRGQQVTLSCSPISGHRSVSWYQQTPGQGLQFLFEYFSETQRNKGNFPGRFSGRQFSNSRSEMNVSTLELGDSALYLCASSLAGDGNTIYFGEGSWLTVV.

There are a few counts of this clone. The chain has TRBV7-2 and TRBJ2-7; 7 nucleotides align to TRBD1. CDR1 and CDR2 from the germline V gene are SGHTA and FQGNSA. V was clipped by 2 bases and J by 6 bases; unmatched bases: 13. This CDR3 contains 16 residues. The CDR3 DNA is TGTGCCAGCAGCTTAAGGGGCTTGGGACAGCAAGTCGAGCAGTACTTC. Its protein is CASSLRGLGQQVEQYF.

This clone was detected only once. The V call is TRBV6-5, the J call TRBJ2-7, with 10 bases aligning to TRBD2. The CDR3 is 14 amino acids. Germline CDR1 and CDR2: MNHEY and SVGAGI. After removal of 2 bases from V and 7 bases from J, the junction contained 5 bases not matched to a gene. CDR3 region: CASSYRLAGVEQYF. The DNA of the CDR3 is TGTGCCAGCAGTTACCGGCTAGCGGGAGTAGAGCAGTACTTC.